These 25 T cell receptor beta chains share one sample of origin, sequenced in a study of T cell repertoires in cytomegalovirus infection. TCRdb reprocessed the reads with MiXCR, giving one entry per CDR3 protein. The sample lists 500,000 or so distinct CDR3 sequences, 16% occurring once. Material for sequencing was CD8+ T cells from PBMCs. All receptors come from a human donor in good health (CMV status not recorded). Some clones in this sample may be carry-over from other donors' samples.

The CDR3 bases are TGTGCCAGCAGCCAAGCGGGCAGCTACGAGCAGTACTTC. Amino acids: CASSQAGSYEQYF. The V gene is TRBV14, the J gene TRBJ2-7; D is unresolved. The CDR3 loop spans 13 amino acids. Looked up from germline, CDR1 is SGHDN and CDR2 is FVKESK. The V end lost 1 base, the J end lost 3 bases, and 7 bases lay between the germline ends.

The CDR3 nucleotides are TGTGCCAGTCAACAGGGGAGCTCCTATAATTCACCCCTCCACTTT. As protein: CASQQGSSYNSPLHF. The rearrangement uses TRBV6-1 and TRBJ1-6; TRBD1 matches at 7 bases. The CDR3 extends over 15 amino acids. Unmatched junction bases numbered 5, after V lost 9 bases and J lost 0 bases. CDR1 is MNHNS and CDR2 is SASEGT in the germline V gene.

In its sample, this clonotype was seen many times. This chain links TRBV14 with TRBJ1-1; 8 nucleotides agree with TRBD1. After removal of 5 bases from V and 1 base from J, the junction contained 12 bases not matched to a gene. CDR1 SGHDN and CDR2 FVKESK come from the germline V gene. CDR3 size: 17 residues. CDR3 nucleotides: TGTGCCAGCAGCAGATGGGGCAGGGGGCCTTCGAACACTGAAGCTTTCTTT. This codes for CASSRWGRGPSNTEAFF.

In its sample, this clonotype was seen many times. The rearrangement joins TRBV7-2 to TRBJ2-3; D gene unclear. Germline values: CDR1 SGHTA, CDR2 FQGNSA. Trimming removed 1 base from V and 4 bases from J, with 15 bases in between. This CDR3 comprises 16 residues. The CDR3 protein is CASSLGLGDGADTQYF. In DNA form, the CDR3 reads TGTGCCAGCAGCTTAGGCCTTGGGGATGGCGCAGATACGCAGTATTTT.

This clonotype was found a few times. This rearrangement joins TRBV30 to TRBJ1-1, with D unclear. Trimming pared 0 bases from V and 1 base from J, leaving 3 bases between. The V gene's germline CDR1 is GTSNPN and CDR2 SVGIG (reference sequence). The CDR3 spans 12 residues. CDR3 sequence (DNA): TGTGCCTGGAGTGTAACGAACACTGAAGCTTTCTTT. Its protein is CAWSVTNTEAFF.

Many counts were recorded for this clonotype. The genes are TRBV28 and TRBJ2-7; D gene uncertain. V lost 5 bases and J lost 3, with 23 bases in between. Germline loops: CDR1 MDHEN, CDR2 SYDVKM. The CDR3 covers 17 residues. CDR3 in DNA: TGTGCCAGCAGTCAACCCCCGGGCCTCCTTACTTTCTACGAGCAGTACTTC. Encoded protein: CASSQPPGLLTFYEQYF.

This clonotype was picked up many times. The chain has TRBV7-8 and TRBJ2-7; D perhaps matches TRBD1 (6 bases). The germline V gene encodes CDR1 SGHVS and CDR2 FQNEAQ. CDR3 length: 14 amino acids. With 5 bases removed from V and 1 base from J, the gap between germline ends came to 12 bases. The CDR3 DNA reads TGTGCCAGCAGCCCTTCGGACAGTTCCTACGAGCAGTACTTC. The encoded protein is CASSPSDSSYEQYF. The whole variable domain, remainder taken from reference TRBV7-8 and TRBJ2-7, is GAGVSQSPRYKVAKRGQDVALRCDPISGHVSLFWYQQALGQGPEFLTYFQNEAQLDKSGLPSDRFFAERPEGSVSTLKIQRTQQEDSAVYLCASSPSDSSYEQYFGPGTRLTVT.

The V and J genes are TRBV27 and TRBJ2-7; D uncertain. Germline CDR1 MNHEY, CDR2 SMNVEV (reference sequence). Trimming left V 7 bases short and J 2 bases short, with 18 bases between. CDR3 length: 15 residues. DNA of the CDR3: TGTGCCAGCAAGCTCTTTTACAGTGGGACCTACGAGCAGTACTTC. Translated: CASKLFYSGTYEQYF.

In this sample, this clonotype turned up a few times. This chain connects TRBV5-6 to TRBJ1-2; 8 nucleotides agree with TRBD1. The CDR3 consists of 15 residues. The V and J ends lost 2 bases and 3 bases, in that order; junction bases with no gene match: 6. The germline gives CDR1 SGHDT, CDR2 YYEEEE. The CDR3 DNA follows: TGTGCCAGCAGCTTTGTGACAGGGGATGACTATGGCTACACCTTC. It is translated as CASSFVTGDDYGYTF.

There are a few counts of this clonotype. The chain uses TRBV12-3 or TRBV12-4 and TRBJ2-7; D remains unclear. This CDR3 is built from 14 residues. V lost 3 bases and J 1 base, leaving 10 bases between the germline ends. This CDR3 reads CASSFFPESYEQYF. The CDR3 region has the DNA TGTGCCAGCAGTTTTTTTCCGGAATCCTACGAGCAGTACTTC.

The sample holds many counts of this clonotype. This chain links TRBV11-2 with TRBJ2-2; possibly TRBD2 for D (5 bases). V was clipped by 2 bases and J by 9 bases, with 10 bases between them. This CDR3 is 13 amino acids long. Germline values: CDR1 SGHAT, CDR2 FQNNGV. Written as DNA, the CDR3 is TGTGCCAGCAGCTTACTGACCGGGAGGGAGCTGTTTTTT. Translated: CASSLLTGRELFF.

CDR3 amino acids: CASSPEAGAFNEQFF. The DNA of the CDR3 is TGTGCCAGCAGCCCCGAGGCGGGGGCCTTCAATGAGCAGTTCTTC. V usage is TRBV4-2 and J usage is TRBJ2-1; perhaps TRBD2 as D (7 bases). The germline V gene encodes CDR1 LGHNA and CDR2 YNFKEQ. This CDR3 is built from 15 residues. V gave up 4 bases and J gave up 6 bases, with 16 bases separating them.

The chain employs TRBV3-1 and TRBJ2-5; the match to TRBD2 covers 12 bases. Trimming took 0 bases from V and 4 from J; bases not matched to a gene: 9. The CDR3 totals 18 residues. In germline, CDR1 is LGHDT, CDR2 YNNKEL (reference sequence). CDR3: CASSQDNWRLAGVETQYF. CDR3 sequence (DNA): TGTGCCAGCAGCCAAGATAATTGGAGACTAGCGGGAGTAGAGACCCAGTACTTC.

This clonotype has just a few counts. The chain couples TRBV14 to TRBJ2-7; 9 nucleotides match TRBD2. The V segment lost 3 bases and the J segment 2 bases; nucleotides outside the gene matches: 8. This CDR3 contains 16 residues. CDR1 SGHDN and CDR2 FVKESK come from the germline V gene. In DNA, the CDR3 is TGTGCCAGCAGCCAGGCTAGCGGGGAAATTCCCTACGAGCAGTACTTC. Translating gives CASSQASGEIPYEQYF.

The chain links TRBV14 to TRBJ2-7; D possibly corresponds to TRBD2 (6 bases). The CDR3 length is 12 residues. Germline-derived CDR1 and CDR2 are SGHDN and FVKESK. V was cut by 6 bases and J by 5 bases, with 11 bases left in between. For the CDR3, the DNA is TGTGCCAGCAGTAGCCTAGCGAACGAGCAGTACTTC. Translation gives CASSSLANEQYF.

This clonotype was seen many times. This chain uses TRBV7-9 with TRBJ2-5; 9 bases align to TRBD1. V trimming: 3 bases; J trimming: 5 bases; junction bases outside the gene matches: 10. Germline values: CDR1 SEHNR, CDR2 FQNEAQ (reference sequence). The CDR3 is made up of 16 amino acids. For the CDR3, the DNA is TGTGCCAGCAGCTTCTCCCCCGGGACAGGGAGGGAGACCCAGTACTTC. This gives the protein CASSFSPGTGRETQYF.

The V and J genes are TRBV29-1 and TRBJ2-6; 13 positions agree with TRBD2. Germline V gene sequence: CDR1 SQVTM, CDR2 ANQGSEA. The CDR3 spans 20 residues. V was pared by 2 bases and J by 2 bases, with 12 bases of the junction left unmatched. CDR3 loop: CSVEIRKLAGGRPGANVLTF. DNA of the CDR3: TGCAGCGTTGAAATTCGTAAACTAGCGGGAGGGCGACCTGGGGCCAACGTCCTGACTTTC. Together with reference TRBV29-1 and TRBJ2-6, the CDR3 gives the full variable domain: SAVISQKPSRDICQRGTSLTIQCQVDSQVTMMFWYRQQPGQSLTLIATANQGSEATYESGFVIDKFPISRPNLTFSTLTVSNMSPEDSSIYLCSVEIRKLAGGRPGANVLTFGAGSRLTVL.

This clonotype has at least ten counts. This chain's CDR3 is CASSRIGPSVDTQYF. In nucleotides, the CDR3 is TGTGCCAGCAGCCGAATAGGGCCAAGCGTGGATACGCAGTATTTT. The chain is built from TRBV27 and TRBJ2-3; D gene uncertain. Germline CDR1 reads MNHEY; CDR2 reads SMNVEV (reference sequence). V shed 6 bases and J shed 6 bases, with 19 bases lying between them. There are 15 residues in the CDR3.

This rearrangement joins TRBV4-1 to TRBJ2-7; possibly TRBD2 for D (7 bases). Germline V gives CDR1 MGHRA, CDR2 YSYEKL. V dropped 4 bases and J dropped 10 bases, with 14 bases sitting between them. The CDR3 is 12 residues long. DNA of the CDR3: TGCGCCAGCAGCCGAGAGGGGGGGGAACAGTACTTC. Translation gives CASSREGGEQYF.

This clonotype was seen many times. The gene calls are TRBV7-9 and TRBJ2-7; D gene unclear. V was trimmed by 2 bases and J by 6 bases, leaving 8 bases between them. CDR3 length equals 12 residues. Germline CDR1 is SEHNR and CDR2 is FQNEAQ (reference sequence). The CDR3: CASSLKVGEQYF. The DNA of the CDR3 is TGTGCCAGCAGCTTAAAGGTCGGCGAGCAGTACTTC.

The chain couples TRBV19 to TRBJ2-5, with 13 nucleotides matching TRBD2. The germline V gene encodes CDR1 LNHDA and CDR2 SQIVND (reference sequence). The J segment lost 5 bases and the V segment lost 5 bases, leaving 8 bases of the junction unmatched. The CDR3 totals 16 residues. CDR3 sequence: CASSPPGLAGYETQYF. DNA for the CDR3: TGTGCCAGTAGTCCTCCGGGACTAGCGGGGTATGAGACCCAGTACTTC.

The table lists this clonotype with a few counts. The CDR3 DNA is TGTGCCAGCAGCGAGGACCGCGTGGTCTACGAGCAGTACTTC. This codes for CASSEDRVVYEQYF. The V and J genes are TRBV5-6 and TRBJ2-7; no clear D gene. The germline V gene has CDR1 SGHDT and CDR2 YYEEEE. This CDR3 region has 14 residues. The V gene lost 4 bases and the J gene lost 3 bases, with 14 bases spanning the gap.

This clonotype was seen repeatedly, ten times or more. This chain uses TRBV7-6 with TRBJ2-2; 8 nucleotides align to TRBD2. This CDR3 contains 17 residues. In germline, CDR1 is SGHVS, CDR2 FNYEAQ. V dropped 6 bases and J dropped 2; count of bases not matched to a gene: 11. This chain's CDR3 is CASSSSRGGANTGELFF. Written as DNA, the CDR3 is TGTGCCAGCAGTTCATCCCGGGGGGGTGCAAACACCGGGGAGCTGTTTTTT.

This clonotype was seen a handful of times. V and J are TRBV25-1 and TRBJ1-6; D is perhaps TRBD1 (5 bases). The germline CDR1 and CDR2 sequences are MGHDK and SYGVNS. This CDR3 has 15 amino acids. V was shortened by 2 bases and J by 5 bases, with 10 bases between the two germline ends. The DNA for the CDR3 is TGTGCCAGCAGTGAAATACAGGACAATAATTCACCCCTCCACTTT. It translates to CASSEIQDNNSPLHF.

This clonotype was seen more than once but under ten times. V gene TRBV24-1 combines with J gene TRBJ2-2, with TRBD1 matching over 8 bases. The germline gives CDR1 KGHDR, CDR2 SFDVKD. V gave up 3 bases and J gave up 5 bases; unmatched junction bases: 4. The CDR3 extends over 15 amino acids. CDR3 protein: CATSDRRTGTGELFF. The DNA of the CDR3 is TGTGCCACCAGTGATCGGCGGACAGGGACCGGGGAGCTGTTTTTT.